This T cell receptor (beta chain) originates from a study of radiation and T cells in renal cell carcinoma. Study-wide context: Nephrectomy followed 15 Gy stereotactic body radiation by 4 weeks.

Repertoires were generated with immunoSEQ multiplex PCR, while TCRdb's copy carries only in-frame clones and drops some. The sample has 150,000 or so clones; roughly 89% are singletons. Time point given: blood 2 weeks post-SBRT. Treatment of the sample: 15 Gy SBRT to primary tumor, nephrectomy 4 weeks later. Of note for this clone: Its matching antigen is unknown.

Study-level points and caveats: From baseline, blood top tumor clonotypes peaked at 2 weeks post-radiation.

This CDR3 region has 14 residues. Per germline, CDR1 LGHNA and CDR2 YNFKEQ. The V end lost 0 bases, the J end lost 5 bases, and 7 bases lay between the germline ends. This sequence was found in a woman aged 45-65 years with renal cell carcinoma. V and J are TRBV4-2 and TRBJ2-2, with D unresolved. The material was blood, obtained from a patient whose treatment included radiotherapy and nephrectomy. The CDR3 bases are TGTGCCAGCAGCCAAGATCGCCTTACCGGGGAGCTGTTTTTT. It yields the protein CASSQDRLTGELFF.